What follows is one TCR beta chain and its context. Its cognate antigen is unknown. Produced via immunoSEQ multiplex PCR; TCRdb's table is partial and in-frame only. The sample carries 45,000 to 75,000 clones, about 93% recorded once. This CDR3 has 14 amino acids. The V gene's germline CDR1 is SQVTM and CDR2 ANQGSEA. V was pared by 6 bases and J by 0 bases, with 3 bases of the junction left unmatched. Among the donors, all were healthy Finnish infants having corrective surgery for congenital heart defects. Genomic DNA was extracted from every available blood leukocyte. This entry belongs to a study of human thymus T cells. Study outcomes and limitations: Blood and thymic repertoires both appeared biased in V and J gene usage.

The chain joins TRBV29-1 to TRBJ2-3; 10 bases map to TRBD2. This TCR was sampled from a boy less than two years old with a congenital heart defect but otherwise immunologically healthy. The sequencing input was blood. CDR3 bases: TGCAGCGTAAAGGGACTAGCGAGCACAGATACGCAGTATTTT. Its protein is CSVKGLASTDTQYF.